This T cell receptor beta chain was documented in a study of T-cell memory formation after mild COVID-19. Each CDR3 protein gets one entry after TCRdb re-called the 5' RACE reads with MiXCR. The repertoire holds around 310,000 distinct CDR3 sequences, around 15% seen once, with 20% to 25% in the top ten. This CDR3 region has 17 residues. V was cut by 0 bases and J by 3 bases, with 18 bases left in between. Germline V gene sequence: CDR1 SGHAT, CDR2 FQNNGV. The table lists this clonotype with a few counts. The chain has TRBV11-2 and TRBJ2-7; TRBD2 is a possible D gene (6 bases). The TCR was taken from a man aged 18 to 30 who had mild COVID-19 (a few samples of this study predate the infection). Cell type and time point are not known. The sequenced sample consisted of PBMCs or a T cell subset sorted from them (not recorded which). The CDR3 DNA sequence: TGTGCCAGCAGCTTAGAGGGACTTGAGGACCTCCTCTACGAGCAGTACTTC. As protein: CASSLEGLEDLLYEQYF.